One sample yielded the 5 T cell receptor beta chains listed below, sequenced in a study of CD8+ T cells in alopecia areata. The sequencing template was cDNA reverse transcribed from extracted RNA. Clones were read by immunoSEQ multiplex PCR, and TCRdb kept only the in-frame ones, dropping some. The sample includes 75,000 to 100,000 clones, 41% of them seen just once. Specimen: CD4+ T cells sorted from blood. These receptors were taken from a human donor with alopecia areata.

This clone turned up a few times. The V and J genes are TRBV27 and TRBJ2-7; the D is unclear. Between the trimmed V and J ends, which lost 7 bases and 3 bases, there was a span of 16 bases. Germline V gene lookup returns CDR1 MNHEY and CDR2 SMNVEV (reference sequence). CDR3 size: 14 residues. As DNA, the CDR3 is TGTGCCAGCACCTCGATGGGCTATGGCTACGAGCAGTACTTC. Amino acid sequence: CASTSMGYGYEQYF.

This chain links TRBV20-1 with TRBJ1-2; D unclear. Germline CDR1 reads DFQATT; CDR2 reads SNEGSKA (reference sequence). The CDR3 runs 8 residues. Between the trimmed V and J ends, which lost 6 bases and 12 bases, there was a span of 8 bases. The CDR3 DNA is TGCAGTGCGAGCTCTCACACCTTC. Encoded protein: CSASSHTF.

The chain carries TRBV2 and TRBJ2-5; D may match TRBD1 or TRBD2 (6 bases each). CDR3 length: 15 residues. In germline, CDR1 is SNHLY, CDR2 FYNNEI. Trimming left V 4 bases short and J 1 base short, with 13 bases between. For the CDR3, the DNA is TGTGCCAGCAGTGGACTACGGGGGCCCCAAGAGACCCAGTACTTC. The encoded protein is CASSGLRGPQETQYF.

The CDR3 region is CATCEREIVEQYF. CDR3 nucleotides: TGTGCCACCTGTGAGCGGGAGATTGTCGAGCAGTACTTC. V gene TRBV2 combines with J gene TRBJ2-7; TRBD2 matches 8 bases. Trimming removed 10 bases from V and 6 bases from J; junction bases left unmatched: 11. This CDR3 contains 13 residues. Germline loops: CDR1 SNHLY, CDR2 FYNNEI.

To note about this clone: In the same sample, other DNA sequences code for this CDR3. The rearrangement uses TRBV18 and TRBJ2-4; D is tentatively TRBD1 or TRBD2 (5 bases each). This CDR3 contains 13 residues. The V and J ends lost 8 bases and 8 bases respectively, with 16 bases between them. The germline CDR1 and CDR2 sequences are KGHSH and LQKENI. The CDR3 DNA reads TGTGCCAGCACGTTGACAGAGGGAGACATTCAGTACTTC. This encodes CASTLTEGDIQYF.